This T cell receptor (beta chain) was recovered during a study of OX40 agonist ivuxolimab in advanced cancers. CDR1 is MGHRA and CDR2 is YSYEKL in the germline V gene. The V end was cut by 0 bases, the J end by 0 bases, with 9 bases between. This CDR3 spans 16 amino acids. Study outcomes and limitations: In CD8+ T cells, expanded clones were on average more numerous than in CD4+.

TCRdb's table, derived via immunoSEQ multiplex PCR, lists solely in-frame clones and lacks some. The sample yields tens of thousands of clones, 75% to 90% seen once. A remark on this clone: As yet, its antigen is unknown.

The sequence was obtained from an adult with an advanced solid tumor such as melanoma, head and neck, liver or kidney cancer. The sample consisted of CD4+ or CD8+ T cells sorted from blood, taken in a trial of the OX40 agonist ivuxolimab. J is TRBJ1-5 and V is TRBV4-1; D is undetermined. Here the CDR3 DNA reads TGCGCCAGCAGCCAAGATCTAGGCCGTAGCAATCAGCCCCAGCATTTT. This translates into CASSQDLGRSNQPQHF.